The TCR beta chain described here comes from a study of T cells in localized non-small cell lung cancer. Trimming left V 2 bases short and J 6 bases short, with 16 bases between. This CDR3 region has 15 residues. The germline V gene has CDR1 SGHAT and CDR2 FQNNGV. TCRdb's table, derived via immunoSEQ multiplex PCR, lists solely in-frame clones and lacks some. The table lists about 33,000 clones, 85% to 90% of them singletons, with under 4.5% in the top ten. The sequences come from peripheral blood, collected before any cancer treatment. The chain carries TRBV11-2 and TRBJ1-1; tentatively, D is TRBD1 (6 bases). This TCR was sampled from a man between 40 and 70 years old with stage I lung adenocarcinoma. The CDR3 is CASSLSRTVKAEAFF. As DNA, the CDR3 is TGTGCCAGCAGCTTATCCCGGACAGTAAAGGCTGAAGCTTTCTTT.